The clone carrying this T cell receptor (beta chain) was found many times. These data come from a study of T cells in Graves' hyperthyroidism and ophthalmopathy. Template material for amplifying TCR beta CDR3 regions consisted of RNA transcripts. HTBI primers were the set used in a first-round RT-PCR of the TCR CDR3. MiXCR, applied by TCRdb to the multiplex PCR reads, yields one record per CDR3 protein. The table includes approximately 300,000 distinct CDR3 sequences, about a sixth detected once. The CDR3 consists of 13 residues. The V end lost 2 bases, the J end lost 3 bases, and 7 bases lay between the germline ends. The germline V gene has CDR1 MNHNY and CDR2 SVGAGI (reference sequence).

J is TRBJ1-2 and V is TRBV6-6; no reliable D call. The sequenced material came from blood. The sequence derives from a woman aged 60 to 75 with Graves' ophthalmopathy. CDR3 in amino acids: CASSYAGYYGYTF. The CDR3 DNA reads TGTGCCAGCAGTTACGCGGGGTACTATGGCTACACCTTC.